These T cell receptor beta chains were read from a single sample in a study of control samples from healthy donors and cancer patients. Only in-frame clones appear in the TCRdb table, and some are missing; sequencing was by immunoSEQ multiplex PCR. The table lists about 140,000 clones, around 94% of them singletons. Sequencing input: blood. These receptor sequences come from a man aged 35 to 55 in good health. Each CDR3 is given with its conserved first and last residue. Each record gives: CDR3 protein, CDR3 DNA, V gene, D gene, clone size, J gene. A D gene is named only where the DNA matches it firmly. Size tells how often a clone was seen (once, few, many) or the class of an expanded clone, and some rows leave it out.

CDR3 protein: CAWRIPWGAQDTIYF; CDR3 DNA: TGTGCCTGGAGGATTCCGTGGGGGGCTCAGGACACCATATATTTT; V gene: TRBV30; D gene: .; clone size: .; J gene: TRBJ1-3
CDR3 protein: CASRRNTEAFF; CDR3 DNA: TGTGCCAGTCGACGGAACACTGAAGCTTTCTTT; V gene: TRBV3-1/TRBV3-2; D gene: .; clone size: .; J gene: TRBJ1-1
CDR3 protein: CASSLVPGGSGNTIYF; CDR3 DNA: TGTGCCAGCAGTTTAGTTCCAGGCGGCTCTGGAAACACCATATATTTT; V gene: TRBV6-5; D gene: .; clone size: .; J gene: TRBJ1-3
CDR3 protein: CASSYSTPEQFF; CDR3 DNA: TGTGCCAGCAGTTACTCGACTCCTGAGCAGTTCTTC; V gene: TRBV6-6; D gene: .; clone size: .; J gene: TRBJ2-1
CDR3 protein: CASSYRVSGTANQPQHF; CDR3 DNA: TGTGCCAGCAGCTACCGGGTTTCCGGGACAGCGAATCAGCCCCAGCATTTT; V gene: TRBV7-2; D gene: TRBD1; clone size: .; J gene: TRBJ1-5
CDR3 protein: CASGLGPNTEAFF; CDR3 DNA: TGTGCTAGTGGTTTAGGACCGAACACTGAAGCTTTCTTT; V gene: TRBV12-5; D gene: .; clone size: .; J gene: TRBJ1-1
CDR3 protein: CASSDRTGGFMNTEAFF; CDR3 DNA: TGTGCCAGCAGCGACCGGACAGGGGGGTTTATGAACACTGAAGCTTTCTTT; V gene: TRBV5-6; D gene: TRBD1; clone size: .; J gene: TRBJ1-1
CDR3 protein: CASSDRTGGNSPLHF; CDR3 DNA: TGTGCCAGCAGTGATCGCACAGGGGGCAATTCACCCCTCCACTTT; V gene: TRBV25-1; D gene: TRBD1; clone size: .; J gene: TRBJ1-6
CDR3 protein: CASSQGLDSSSSRADTQYF; CDR3 DNA: TGTGCCAGCAGTCAGGGACTAGACTCCTCGTCTTCGCGGGCGGATACGCAGTATTTT; V gene: TRBV6-6; D gene: TRBD2; clone size: few; J gene: TRBJ2-3
CDR3 protein: CASVKKGGSYEQYF; CDR3 DNA: TGTGCCAGCGTAAAAAAGGGGGGTTCCTACGAGCAGTACTTC; V gene: TRBV6-5; D gene: .; clone size: .; J gene: TRBJ2-7
CDR3 protein: CASSPAGRKANYGYTF; CDR3 DNA: TGTGCCAGCTCACCCGCGGGGAGGAAAGCTAACTATGGCTACACCTTC; V gene: TRBV18; D gene: .; clone size: .; J gene: TRBJ1-2
CDR3 protein: CASSEQGNNGELFF; CDR3 DNA: TGCGCCAGCTCGGAACAGGGGAATAACGGGGAGCTGTTTTTT; V gene: TRBV5-1; D gene: TRBD1; clone size: .; J gene: TRBJ2-2
CDR3 protein: CASSGVGWDGYTF; CDR3 DNA: TGTGCCAGCAGTGGAGTGGGTTGGGATGGCTACACCTTC; V gene: TRBV2; D gene: .; clone size: .; J gene: TRBJ1-2
CDR3 protein: CASSLYLRETEAFF; CDR3 DNA: TGTGCCAGCAGTTTATATCTACGGGAAACTGAAGCTTTCTTT; V gene: TRBV28; D gene: .; clone size: .; J gene: TRBJ1-1
CDR3 protein: CASSQEGSRGGEKLFF; CDR3 DNA: TGCGCCAGCAGCCAAGAAGGGTCCAGGGGAGGGGAAAAACTGTTTTTT; V gene: TRBV4-3; D gene: .; clone size: once; J gene: TRBJ1-4
CDR3 protein: CASSLAWAGVYTDTQYF; CDR3 DNA: TGTGCCAGCAGCTTAGCCTGGGCCGGGGTATACACAGATACGCAGTATTTT; V gene: TRBV11-2; D gene: .; clone size: .; J gene: TRBJ2-3
CDR3 protein: CASSMVGFQETQYF; CDR3 DNA: TGTGCCAGTAGTATGGTGGGGTTCCAAGAGACCCAGTACTTC; V gene: TRBV19; D gene: .; clone size: .; J gene: TRBJ2-5
CDR3 protein: CASSRSGADTGELFF; CDR3 DNA: TGCGCCAGCAGCCGCAGCGGAGCAGACACCGGGGAGCTGTTTTTT; V gene: TRBV5-1; D gene: .; clone size: .; J gene: TRBJ2-2
CDR3 protein: CASSRRTSGRTSGETQYF; CDR3 DNA: TGTGCCAGCAGTCGCCGGACTAGCGGGAGAACGAGTGGAGAGACCCAGTACTTC; V gene: TRBV5-6; D gene: TRBD2; clone size: .; J gene: TRBJ2-5
CDR3 protein: CASEKIWAGNTEAFF; CDR3 DNA: TGTGCCAGCGAAAAGATTTGGGCAGGGAACACTGAAGCTTTCTTT; V gene: TRBV6-6; D gene: .; clone size: .; J gene: TRBJ1-1
CDR3 protein: CASSLDAGGLYEQYF; CDR3 DNA: TGTGCCAGCAGCTTAGATGCTGGGGGGTTATACGAGCAGTACTTC; V gene: TRBV7-6; D gene: .; clone size: .; J gene: TRBJ2-7
CDR3 protein: CASSQQITVPEAFF; CDR3 DNA: TGCGCCAGCAGCCAACAAATCACGGTGCCGGAAGCTTTCTTT; V gene: TRBV4-1; D gene: .; clone size: once; J gene: TRBJ1-1
CDR3 protein: CASSSNSGQGEAFF; CDR3 DNA: TGCGCCAGCAGCTCAAATTCCGGACAGGGTGAAGCTTTCTTT; V gene: TRBV5-1; D gene: TRBD1; clone size: few; J gene: TRBJ1-1
CDR3 protein: CAWVWTDNTEAFF; CDR3 DNA: TGTGCCTGGGTTTGGACGGACAACACTGAAGCTTTCTTT; V gene: TRBV30; D gene: .; clone size: .; J gene: TRBJ1-1
CDR3 protein: CSVEPLTVNYGYTF; CDR3 DNA: TGCAGCGTTGAGCCCCTCACAGTTAACTATGGCTACACCTTC; V gene: TRBV29-1; D gene: .; clone size: .; J gene: TRBJ1-2
CDR3 protein: CASSLGLAAKQYF; CDR3 DNA: TGTGCCAGCAGTCTGGGACTAGCGGCAAAACAGTACTTC; V gene: TRBV12-3/TRBV12-4; D gene: TRBD2; clone size: .; J gene: TRBJ2-5
CDR3 protein: CASSQNENQPQHF; CDR3 DNA: TGTGCCAGCAGCCAAAATGAGAATCAGCCCCAGCATTTT; V gene: TRBV3-1/TRBV3-2; D gene: .; clone size: .; J gene: TRBJ1-5
CDR3 protein: CASRRTGKETQYF; CDR3 DNA: TGTGCCAGCAGGAGGACAGGGAAAGAGACCCAGTACTTC; V gene: TRBV27; D gene: TRBD1; clone size: .; J gene: TRBJ2-5
CDR3 protein: CSVEARRYEQYF; CDR3 DNA: TGCAGCGTTGAGGCCAGGAGGTACGAGCAGTACTTC; V gene: TRBV29-1; D gene: .; clone size: .; J gene: TRBJ2-7
CDR3 protein: CASSIQQGLYTIYF; CDR3 DNA: TGTGCCAGTAGTATACAACAGGGATTATACACCATATATTTT; V gene: TRBV19; D gene: .; clone size: .; J gene: TRBJ1-3
CDR3 protein: CASSLLAAGANVLTF; CDR3 DNA: TGTGCCAGCAGCTTGTTGGCAGCTGGGGCCAACGTCCTGACTTTC; V gene: TRBV5-8; D gene: .; clone size: .; J gene: TRBJ2-6
CDR3 protein: CASSLGGAFLATNEKLFF; CDR3 DNA: TGTGCCAGCAGTTTGGGTGGGGCCTTTTTGGCAACTAATGAAAAACTGTTTTTT; V gene: TRBV27; D gene: .; clone size: .; J gene: TRBJ1-4
CDR3 protein: CASSPGLALGGEQYF; CDR3 DNA: TGCGCCAGCAGCCCTGGACTAGCCCTGGGGGGGGAGCAGTACTTC; V gene: TRBV5-1; D gene: TRBD2; clone size: .; J gene: TRBJ2-7
CDR3 protein: CASSLAQRLLETQYF; CDR3 DNA: TGTGCCAGCAGCTTGGCACAGAGACTGTTAGAGACCCAGTACTTC; V gene: TRBV5-6; D gene: .; clone size: .; J gene: TRBJ2-5
CDR3 protein: CASSWGTLRERVNEQFF; CDR3 DNA: TGCGCCAGCAGCTGGGGGACTCTACGAGAGAGGGTCAATGAGCAGTTCTTC; V gene: TRBV5-1; D gene: .; clone size: .; J gene: TRBJ2-1
CDR3 protein: CASRSRQSRPYNEQFF; CDR3 DNA: TGTGCCAGCAGATCCCGACAGAGCCGCCCTTACAATGAGCAGTTCTTC; V gene: TRBV5-6; D gene: .; clone size: .; J gene: TRBJ2-1
CDR3 protein: CASNCRLGLAGEASHEQYF; CDR3 DNA: TGTGCCAGCAATTGCCGATTGGGACTAGCGGGAGAAGCTTCCCACGAGCAGTACTTC; V gene: TRBV27; D gene: TRBD2; clone size: .; J gene: TRBJ2-7
CDR3 protein: CASSRDRVSNQPQHF; CDR3 DNA: TGTGCCAGCAGTCGGGACAGGGTAAGCAATCAGCCCCAGCATTTT; V gene: TRBV6-5; D gene: TRBD1; clone size: .; J gene: TRBJ1-5
CDR3 protein: CATSDPTGARETQYF; CDR3 DNA: TGTGCCACCAGTGATCCGACAGGCGCTAGGGAGACCCAGTACTTC; V gene: TRBV24-1; D gene: .; clone size: .; J gene: TRBJ2-5
CDR3 protein: CASSDGQGDHGYTF; CDR3 DNA: TGTGCCAGCAGTGACGGGCAGGGGGATCATGGCTACACCTTC; V gene: TRBV2; D gene: TRBD1; clone size: .; J gene: TRBJ1-2
CDR3 protein: CASSSRITTNEKLFF; CDR3 DNA: TGTGCCAGCAGTTCCCGGATTACAACTAATGAAAAACTGTTTTTT; V gene: TRBV5-8; D gene: .; clone size: .; J gene: TRBJ1-4
CDR3 protein: CASSRDWDEQYF; CDR3 DNA: TGTGCCAGCAGCCGGGACTGGGACGAGCAGTACTTC; V gene: TRBV7-2; D gene: .; clone size: once; J gene: TRBJ2-7
CDR3 protein: CASSPPGGKPNYGYTF; CDR3 DNA: TGCGCCAGCAGCCCCCCCGGCGGGAAACCTAACTATGGCTACACCTTC; V gene: TRBV4-1; D gene: .; clone size: .; J gene: TRBJ1-2
CDR3 protein: CASSGGQGVGGSRSPLHF; CDR3 DNA: TGTGCCAGCAGTGGGGGACAGGGCGTCGGGGGAAGTCGTTCACCCCTCCACTTT; V gene: TRBV6-1; D gene: TRBD1; clone size: .; J gene: TRBJ1-6
CDR3 protein: CAISAVGQQQFF; CDR3 DNA: TGTGCCATCAGCGCCGTCGGGCAGCAGCAGTTCTTC; V gene: TRBV9; D gene: .; clone size: .; J gene: TRBJ2-1
CDR3 protein: CASSASRGQTIYF; CDR3 DNA: TGTGCCAGCAGCGCTAGCAGGGGGCAAACCATATATTTT; V gene: TRBV7-6; D gene: TRBD1; clone size: .; J gene: TRBJ1-3
CDR3 protein: CASSLQARHEQYF; CDR3 DNA: TGTGCCAGCAGTTTGCAGGCTCGGCACGAGCAGTACTTC; V gene: TRBV27; D gene: .; clone size: .; J gene: TRBJ2-7
CDR3 protein: CASLGDSYGYTF; CDR3 DNA: TGCGCCAGTTTGGGGGATAGCTATGGCTACACCTTC; V gene: TRBV10-2; D gene: .; clone size: .; J gene: TRBJ1-2
CDR3 protein: CASSSPGQGYNEQFF; CDR3 DNA: TGTGCCAGCAGCTCACCGGGACAGGGTTACAATGAGCAGTTCTTC; V gene: TRBV7-9; D gene: TRBD1; clone size: .; J gene: TRBJ2-1
CDR3 protein: CASSLAGLAGGTDTQYF; CDR3 DNA: TGTGCCAGCAGCTTAGCCGGACTAGCGGGGGGCACAGATACGCAGTATTTT; V gene: TRBV27; D gene: TRBD2; clone size: .; J gene: TRBJ2-3
CDR3 protein: CASSLLDRGSYEQYF; CDR3 DNA: TGTGCCAGCAGTTTATTGGACAGGGGAAGCTACGAGCAGTACTTC; V gene: TRBV28; D gene: TRBD1; clone size: .; J gene: TRBJ2-7
CDR3 protein: CASSSGTGAYNEQFF; CDR3 DNA: TGTGCCAGCAGCTCCGGGACAGGGGCCTACAATGAGCAGTTCTTC; V gene: TRBV5-5; D gene: TRBD1; clone size: .; J gene: TRBJ2-1
CDR3 protein: CASSAHRDSPEDTQYF; CDR3 DNA: TGTGCCAGCAGCGCCCACCGGGACTCCCCTGAGGATACGCAGTATTTT; V gene: TRBV11-3; D gene: .; clone size: .; J gene: TRBJ2-3
CDR3 protein: CASTLGGGYEQYF; CDR3 DNA: TGTGCCAGCACCTTAGGGGGCGGATACGAGCAGTACTTC; V gene: TRBV7-2; D gene: TRBD1; clone size: .; J gene: TRBJ2-7
CDR3 protein: CASSQDKTRGGPHLYGYTF; CDR3 DNA: TGTGCCAGCAGCCAAGATAAGACACGAGGGGGGCCTCACCTCTATGGCTACACCTTC; V gene: TRBV14; D gene: .; clone size: .; J gene: TRBJ1-2
CDR3 protein: CASSFSGGLGTEAFF; CDR3 DNA: TGTGCCAGCAGCTTTTCAGGGGGCTTAGGGACTGAAGCTTTCTTT; V gene: TRBV28; D gene: TRBD1; clone size: .; J gene: TRBJ1-1
CDR3 protein: CASSAGPRHTDTQYF; CDR3 DNA: TGTGCCAGCAGCGCCGGACCCCGACACACAGATACGCAGTATTTT; V gene: TRBV9; D gene: .; clone size: .; J gene: TRBJ2-3
CDR3 protein: CASSLRGAPGANVLTF; CDR3 DNA: TGCGCCAGCAGCTTGCGGGGAGCCCCTGGGGCCAACGTCCTGACTTTC; V gene: TRBV5-1; D gene: .; clone size: .; J gene: TRBJ2-6